This TCR beta chain stems from a study of technical replicates of blood from a handful of donors. The length of the CDR3 is 14 residues. CDR1 is MGHRA, CDR2 YSYEKL, per germline. Trimming took off 1 base at V and 5 bases at J, with 11 bases between the two ends. The method was immunoSEQ multiplex PCR; TCRdb's version includes in-frame clones alone and lacks a portion of them. This table has 15,000 to 18,000 clones, 70% to 90% appearing once. V usage is TRBV4-1 and J usage is TRBJ2-5; D might be TRBD1 (6 bases). This TCR was sampled from a human donor in good health. The sample consisted of PBMCs. CDR3 loop: CASSQVPGEETQYF. The CDR3, as DNA: TGCGCCAGCAGCCAAGTCCCAGGGGAGGAGACCCAGTACTTC.